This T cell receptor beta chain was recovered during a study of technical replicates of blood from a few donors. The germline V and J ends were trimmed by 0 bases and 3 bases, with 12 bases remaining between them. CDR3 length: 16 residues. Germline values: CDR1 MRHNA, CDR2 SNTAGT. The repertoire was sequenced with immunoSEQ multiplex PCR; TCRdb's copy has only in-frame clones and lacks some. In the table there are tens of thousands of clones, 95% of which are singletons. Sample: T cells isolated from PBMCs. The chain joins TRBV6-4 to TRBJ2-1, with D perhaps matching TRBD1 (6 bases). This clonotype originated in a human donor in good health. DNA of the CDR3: TGTGCCAGCAGTGACTCTGGGGGCAGAGACTACAATGAGCAGTTCTTC. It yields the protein CASSDSGGRDYNEQFF.